The rows below give T cell receptor beta chains drawn from one sample of a study of shared clonotypes between healthy human individuals. Here immunoSEQ multiplex PCR was the method, and the copy in TCRdb shows in-frame clones only, minus some. The sample lists 2 million to 2.5 million clones, approximately 96% occurring once. Sequencing used naive CD4+ T cells sorted from blood. All receptors come from a man between 18 and 29 years old in good health. CDR3s include the opening cysteine and the closing phenylalanine or tryptophan. A D gene is named only where the DNA matches it firmly.

V gene	D gene	J gene	CDR3 DNA	CDR3 protein
TRBV7-2	TRBD2	TRBJ2-7	TGTGCCAGCAGCTTCCGCGGGAGCTCCTACGAGCAGTACTTC	CASSFRGSSYEQYF
TRBV6-1	-	TRBJ2-6	TGTGCCAGCAGGGGTCACCTAGCTGGGGCCAACGTCCTGACTTTC	CASRGHLAGANVLTF
TRBV5-1	TRBD1	TRBJ2-7	TGCGCCAGCAGCTTGGGGACAGGGGGCTTGGACGAGCAGTACTTC	CASSLGTGGLDEQYF
TRBV10-3	TRBD2	TRBJ2-1	TGTGCCATCAGTGAGTCGATCCCGACTAGCGGTGAATTGAATGAGCAGTTCTTC	CAISESIPTSGELNEQFF
TRBV7-2	-	TRBJ2-3	TGTGCCAGCAGCCGAGGACGCCAGCCTGGAGTAGATACGCAGTATTTT	CASSRGRQPGVDTQYF
TRBV4-3	TRBD1	TRBJ2-7	TGCGCCAGCAGCCAAGCCGCCCGACAGGGTTTGAACGAGCAGTACTTC	CASSQAARQGLNEQYF
TRBV7-2	-	TRBJ1-6	TGTGCCAGCAGCACACGAGCAGGAGTAAGTTCACCCCTCCACTTT	CASSTRAGVSSPLHF
TRBV2	-	TRBJ2-2	TGTGCCAGCAGTCCGGTTAGCGGGACAGGAACCGGGGAGCTGTTTTTT	CASSPVSGTGTGELFF
TRBV4-2	TRBD1	TRBJ2-7	TGTGCCAGCAGCCTCGGGACAGGAGACTCCTACGAGCAGTACTTC	CASSLGTGDSYEQYF
TRBV9	-	TRBJ2-1	TGTGCCAGCAGCCGAGTCCTCTACCCCAATGAGCAGTTCTTC	CASSRVLYPNEQFF
TRBV6-5	TRBD2	TRBJ2-5	TGTGCCAGCAGTCGGGATAGCGGGAAGACCCAGTACTTC	CASSRDSGKTQYF
TRBV4-1	TRBD2	TRBJ2-7	TGCGCCAGCAGCCAAGTGGGGACTAGCGTTACCTACGAGCAGTACTTC	CASSQVGTSVTYEQYF
TRBV19	-	TRBJ1-5	TGTGCCAGTAGTATATCTCCGGCGGCAGGGAATCAGCCCCAGCATTTT	CASSISPAAGNQPQHF
TRBV29-1	TRBD2	TRBJ2-4	TGCAGCGTTGGGACTAGCGGGGGTAAAAACATTCAGTACTTC	CSVGTSGGKNIQYF
TRBV25-1	-	TRBJ2-7	TGTGCCAGCACAACCAGGGGAGGGGACCTCCACGAGCAGTACTTC	CASTTRGGDLHEQYF
TRBV27	-	TRBJ2-2	TGTGCCAGCAGCCTAGAGAACACCGGGGAGCTGTTTTTT	CASSLENTGELFF
TRBV18	TRBD1	TRBJ2-7	TGTGCCAGCTCACCACGACAGGGACCCGAGCAGTACTTC	CASSPRQGPEQYF
TRBV18	-	TRBJ1-1	TGTGCCAGCTCCCTCGGTCGGAACACTGAAGCTTTCTTT	CASSLGRNTEAFF
TRBV27	-	TRBJ2-1	TGTGCCAGCAGTTTCACCAGGAGCCCCTACAATGAGCAGTTCTTC	CASSFTRSPYNEQFF